This is a list of T cell receptor beta chains from one sample in a study of blood T cell repertoires in COVID-19. The protocol was immunoSEQ multiplex PCR, while the TCRdb copy is restricted to in-frame clones and leaves out a portion. The profile shows about 320,000 clones, 88% of them singletons. The sample taken for sequencing was peripheral blood. These receptors were obtained from a woman aged 25 to 39 with COVID-19, enrolled during active disease. Both conserved end residues are part of each CDR3. D genes are given only for firm matches. Clone size appears in some rows only: once, few, many, or a class for an expanded clone.

v_call	clone_size	d_call	j_call	cdr3_nt	cdr3_aa
TRBV10-1	NA	TRBD1	TRBJ1-2	TGCGCCAGCAGCCCAGGACAGGGAACCGGCTACACCTTC	CASSPGQGTGYTF
TRBV4-2	few	TRBD2	TRBJ2-2	TGTGCCAGCAGCCAAGATGCGGGGGGGCCCGGGGAGCTGTTTTTT	CASSQDAGGPGELFF
TRBV30	NA	NA	TRBJ2-1	TGTGCCTGGGTTAGCGGGGACAGCTCCTACAATGAGCAGTTCTTC	CAWVSGDSSYNEQFF
TRBV5-4	NA	NA	TRBJ1-1	TGTGCCAGCAGCTTGGCCTTGAGACAGCAGAACACTGAAGCTTTCTTT	CASSLALRQQNTEAFF
TRBV2	NA	NA	TRBJ2-2	TGTGCCAGCTGGGGGACACCTTTCACCGGGGAGCTGTTTTTT	CASWGTPFTGELFF
TRBV29-1	NA	NA	TRBJ1-5	TGCAGCGTCGCTTGGGGCAGGGGTGGCAATCAGCCCCAGCATTTT	CSVAWGRGGNQPQHF
TRBV15	NA	NA	TRBJ1-6	TGTGCCACCAGCAGAAATCTGATGACAGGCGGGTATAATTCACCCCTCCACTTT	CATSRNLMTGGYNSPLHF
TRBV4-2	NA	TRBD1	TRBJ1-3	TGTGCCAGCAGCCAGGGACAGGGGGTCACCTCTGGAAACACCATATATTTT	CASSQGQGVTSGNTIYF
TRBV4-1	NA	NA	TRBJ1-5	TGCGCCAGCAGCCAAGGCCTAGGTCAGCCCCAGCATTTT	CASSQGLGQPQHF
TRBV7-7	NA	NA	TRBJ1-1	TGTGCTAGCAGCCTCTACAGGAACACTGAAGCTTTCTTT	CASSLYRNTEAFF
TRBV9	NA	NA	TRBJ2-2	TGTGCCAGCAGCGTAGATCCGACAGGAACAGGGGAGCTGTTTTTT	CASSVDPTGTGELFF
TRBV19	NA	NA	TRBJ2-3	TGTGCCAGTAAGCGACAGGACGGCACAGATACGCAGTATTTT	CASKRQDGTDTQYF
TRBV7-9	NA	NA	TRBJ1-2	TGTGCCAGCAGCTTCGGAGGTAACTATGGCTACACCTTC	CASSFGGNYGYTF
TRBV7-9	once	TRBD2	TRBJ2-3	TGTGCCAGCAGCTCGGGACTAGCGGGGAGCGATACGCAGTATTTT	CASSSGLAGSDTQYF
TRBV5-4	NA	NA	TRBJ1-2	TGTGCCAGCAGCTTGACCCGGGACACGTGGTATGGCTACACCTTC	CASSLTRDTWYGYTF
TRBV11-2	NA	TRBD2	TRBJ2-3	TGTGCCAGCGGACGGGGGGGCTATGGGACGCAGTATTTT	CASGRGGYGTQYF
TRBV19	NA	TRBD1	TRBJ1-5	TGTGCCAGTGATGACAGGGTAAATCAGCCCCAGCATTTT	CASDDRVNQPQHF
TRBV7-3	NA	NA	TRBJ2-3	TGTGCCAGCAGCCCACGGTATCGCACAGATACGCAGTATTTT	CASSPRYRTDTQYF
TRBV7-8	NA	NA	TRBJ1-1	TGTGCCAGCAGCTCCCTCAGTTCGGTCAGGGGGAACACTGAAGCTTTCTTT	CASSSLSSVRGNTEAFF
TRBV7-9	NA	NA	TRBJ2-3	TGTGCCAGCAGCTTAGCTAGAGGATTGGGCACAGATACGCAGTATTTT	CASSLARGLGTDTQYF
TRBV13	NA	NA	TRBJ1-6	TGTGCCAGCAGCTCTACAGGGATCCCATTCACACCCCTCCACTTT	CASSSTGIPFTPLHF
TRBV4-1	once	NA	TRBJ1-4	TGCGCCAGCAGCCCCGCAGGGTCAACTAATGAAAAACTGTTTTTT	CASSPAGSTNEKLFF
TRBV29-1	NA	TRBD1	TRBJ2-3	TGCAGCGCCGGGACAGGGTTCACAGATACGCAGTATTTT	CSAGTGFTDTQYF
TRBV5-5	NA	NA	TRBJ2-5	TGTGCCAGCAGCTTGTCCCTCAGCGGAGAGACCCAGTACTTC	CASSLSLSGETQYF
TRBV28	NA	NA	TRBJ2-7	TGTGCCAGCAGTCCCCGGACAGTTAGTAGTCTCTACGAGCAGTACTTC	CASSPRTVSSLYEQYF
TRBV24-1	NA	TRBD1	TRBJ1-6	TGTGCCACCAGTGTACAGGGGATTCATTCACCCCTCCACTTT	CATSVQGIHSPLHF
TRBV12-3/TRBV12-4	NA	TRBD1	TRBJ1-1	TGTGCCAGCACCCCGGGACAGCTCACTGAAGCTTTCTTT	CASTPGQLTEAFF
TRBV30	NA	NA	TRBJ1-4	TGTGCCTGGAGATCGGCGGATCTAAAACTGTTTTTT	CAWRSADLKLFF
TRBV9	NA	NA	TRBJ2-1	TGTGCCAGCAGCCCCGGTAAGGGGGATGGTGAGCAGTTCTTC	CASSPGKGDGEQFF
TRBV7-9	once	NA	TRBJ2-3	TGTGCCAGCAGCTTAGATTCCCAAGATACGCAGTATTTT	CASSLDSQDTQYF
TRBV29-1	NA	NA	TRBJ1-1	TGCAGCGTTAATTGGTCGAGAAACACTGAAGCTTTCTTT	CSVNWSRNTEAFF
TRBV11-2	NA	NA	TRBJ2-6	TGTGCCAGCAGCTCATTCTCTGGGGCCAACGTCCTGACTTTC	CASSSFSGANVLTF
TRBV24-1	NA	TRBD1	TRBJ2-1	TGTGCCACCAGTGACCACGACAGGGGGCGATATAATGAGCAGTTCTTC	CATSDHDRGRYNEQFF
TRBV2	once	TRBD2	TRBJ2-5	TGTGCCAGCAGTGAAATGTTCCGACTAGCGTATAAAGAGGAGACCCAGTACTTC	CASSEMFRLAYKEETQYF
TRBV3-1/TRBV3-2	NA	NA	TRBJ1-2	TGTGCCAGCAGCCAAGATATAGGGGTGGGCTATGGCTACACCTTC	CASSQDIGVGYGYTF
TRBV2	NA	NA	TRBJ1-4	TGTGCCAGCAGTGAACAAGTAGCGGAAAAACTGTTTTTT	CASSEQVAEKLFF
TRBV29-1	NA	NA	TRBJ1-2	TGCAGCGTTGATCCGCGAATTGGGGAGGGTGGCTACACCTTC	CSVDPRIGEGGYTF
TRBV10-3	NA	NA	TRBJ2-3	TGTGCCATCAGGGGAGACACCACAGATACGCAGTATTTT	CAIRGDTTDTQYF
TRBV5-4	NA	NA	TRBJ1-2	TGTGCCAGCTGCGAGGGTGTGGGTGTCCATGGCTACACCTTC	CASCEGVGVHGYTF
TRBV30	few	NA	TRBJ1-5	TGTGCCTGGAGTGTAGGGGTCAACCAGCCCCAGCATTTT	CAWSVGVNQPQHF
TRBV11-2	NA	NA	TRBJ2-1	TGTGCCAGCAGCTTAGATCTTTACAGGGAATACAATGAGCAGTTCTTC	CASSLDLYREYNEQFF
TRBV6-5	NA	NA	TRBJ2-5	TGTGCCAGCAGTTACGATAAGGAAGGACTAGAGACCCAGTACTTC	CASSYDKEGLETQYF
TRBV30	NA	NA	TRBJ2-7	TGTGCCTGGAGCCCTGGACCGCTCGAGGGGGTGCAGTACTTC	CAWSPGPLEGVQYF
TRBV3-1/TRBV3-2	NA	NA	TRBJ2-7	TGTGCCAGCAGCCAAGATTGGGGGCCCTACGAGCAGTACTTC	CASSQDWGPYEQYF
TRBV2	NA	NA	TRBJ2-2	TGTGCCAGCAGTCGGACAGCGAACACCGGGGAGCTGTTTTTT	CASSRTANTGELFF
TRBV3-1/TRBV3-2	NA	TRBD2	TRBJ2-1	TGTGCCAGCAGCCTAGCGGGGGGGCCGCCACGTGAGCAGTTCTTC	CASSLAGGPPREQFF
TRBV5-1	NA	TRBD1	TRBJ1-1	TGCGCCAGCAGCCCATGGACAGGCCCGAACACCGAAGCTTTCTTT	CASSPWTGPNTEAFF
TRBV6-5	few	TRBD2	TRBJ2-2	TGTGCCAGCAGTAACTTAGCGGGGGGGATCACCGGGGAGCTGTTTTTT	CASSNLAGGITGELFF
TRBV4-2	NA	NA	TRBJ2-1	TGTGCCAGCAGCCAATTAACCAACGGGAACAATGAGCAGTTCTTC	CASSQLTNGNNEQFF
TRBV2	NA	TRBD1	TRBJ1-2	TGTGCCAGCAGTGGTAGGGGGCATGGTTTGGTATATGGCTACACCTTC	CASSGRGHGLVYGYTF
TRBV9	NA	NA	TRBJ2-1	TGTGCCAGCAGCGAAATCCGACTAGGCAATGAGCAGTTCTTC	CASSEIRLGNEQFF
TRBV7-2	once	TRBD1	TRBJ2-7	TGTGCCAGCAGCTCACTGGGGACAGGGGAGCAGTACTTC	CASSSLGTGEQYF
TRBV5-1	once	TRBD2	TRBJ2-1	TGCGCCAGCAGCCCCGCCGGGACTAGCGGGGGTAATGAGCAGTTCTTC	CASSPAGTSGGNEQFF
TRBV2	few	NA	TRBJ2-5	TGTGCCAGCAGCGTACACCCAGGAGAGACCCAGTACTTC	CASSVHPGETQYF
TRBV7-3	NA	TRBD1	TRBJ1-2	TGTGCCAGCAGCTTAATGTTATCGGGACAGGGTGCCGTCACCTTC	CASSLMLSGQGAVTF